The 2 T cell receptor beta chains in this list originate from one sample, sequenced in a study of T cells in Graves' hyperthyroidism and ophthalmopathy. RNA transcripts served as the template for amplifying TCR beta CDR3 regions. HTBI primers were the set used in a first-round RT-PCR of the TCR CDR3. TCRdb ran MiXCR on the multiplex PCR reads and lists one entry per CDR3 protein. The data contain 300,000 to 450,000 distinct CDR3 sequences, approximately 13% of them singletons. The sequencing input was blood. Receptor source: a young man with Graves' hyperthyroidism that later progressed to Graves' ophthalmopathy.

This clonotype was detected ten times or more. The chain employs TRBV2 and TRBJ2-1, with 9 bases lining up with TRBD2. The CDR3 loop spans 18 amino acids. Germline CDR1 reads SNHLY; CDR2 reads FYNNEI. The V and J ends lost 0 bases and 7 bases, in that order; junction bases with no gene match: 13. CDR3 region: CASSEALLAGGPSNEQFF. DNA for the CDR3: TGTGCCAGCAGTGAAGCGCTTCTGGCGGGGGGGCCTTCAAATGAGCAGTTCTTC.

The genes are TRBV12-3 or TRBV12-4 and TRBJ1-1; no reliable D call. V lost 8 bases, J lost 10 bases, and 8 bases lay in between. The CDR3 is made up of 9 amino acids. The CDR3: CASPSGAFF. CDR3 DNA: TGTGCCAGCCCTAGTGGAGCTTTCTTT.